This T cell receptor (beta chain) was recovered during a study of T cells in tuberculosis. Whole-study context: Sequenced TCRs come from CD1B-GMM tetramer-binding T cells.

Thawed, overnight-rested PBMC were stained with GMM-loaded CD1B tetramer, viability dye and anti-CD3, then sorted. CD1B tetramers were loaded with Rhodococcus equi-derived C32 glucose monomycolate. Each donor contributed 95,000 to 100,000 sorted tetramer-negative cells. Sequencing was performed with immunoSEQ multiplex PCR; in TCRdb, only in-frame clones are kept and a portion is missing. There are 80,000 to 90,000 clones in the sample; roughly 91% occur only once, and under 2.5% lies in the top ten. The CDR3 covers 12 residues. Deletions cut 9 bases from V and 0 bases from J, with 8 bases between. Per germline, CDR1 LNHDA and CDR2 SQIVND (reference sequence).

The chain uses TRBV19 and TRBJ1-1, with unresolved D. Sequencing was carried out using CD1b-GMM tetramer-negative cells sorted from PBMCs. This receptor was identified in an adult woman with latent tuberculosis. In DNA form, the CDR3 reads TGTGCCAGCAGGTTCTTGAACACTGAAGCTTTCTTT. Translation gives CASRFLNTEAFF.